This record covers a single TCR beta chain. The target of this receptor is not known. Base qualities are not at hand, and no much larger clone is one base apart. This record comes from a study of blood T cells in healthy people across ages (dated by TCRdb to about 2015). Broadly, across the study: In model experiments, roughly one uniquely barcoded TCR beta cDNA molecule per two T cells was captured by template switching. Using deep sequencing normalized with unique cDNA molecular identifiers, the study measured how TCR beta repertoire diversity changes with age. Donors were grouped into four age groups: young (average roughly 17 years), middle-aged (about 40), aged (around 60) and long-lived (approximately 78). To avoid experimental bias, donors of different ages were spread randomly across the sequencing lanes. Two additional independent replicas of 1 million unique cDNA reads from the same blood draw were analyzed for two donors (one aged 18 to 30 and one aged 80 or older). General study outcomes and caveats: Estimates of total diversity based on one million sequenced T cells were considered lower bounds and underestimates. As age increased, observed TCR beta diversity per million T cells dropped in a roughly linear way, and a significant reduction was already evident by age 40. A strong correlation was found between observed TCR beta diversity and the percentage of naive T cells measured by flow cytometry. Compared with the aged group, more naive CD4+ T cells, fewer expanded clones and increased TCR diversity were shown by the long-lived group, suggesting age selection. Donor CMV infection status was unknown, potentially confounding age-related changes in expanded clonotypes. Conclusive comparison of naive and antigen-experienced compartments was prevented by the profiling of bulk unsorted PBMCs.

The 39 donors, aged 6 to 90 years, were systemically healthy Caucasian individuals from Russia. Each donor gave 9.5 to 10 milliliters of peripheral blood, drawn into EDTA-treated Vacutainer tubes. Ficoll-Paque density-gradient centrifugation was used to isolate PBMCs, with at least 7 million obtained per sample. Trizol reagent was used to extract total RNA from PBMCs, with at least 5 micrograms per sample. For every donor, an aliquot of PBMCs went through flow cytometry to measure the percentages of naive CD45RAhigh/CD27high T cells. Library creation used 5' RACE. Data came from an Illumina HiSeq 2500. A second PCR of 7 to 11 cycles was performed with a sample-barcoded 5' primer and a J-beta primer mix. A template-switch 5' adaptor carrying 12 random nucleotides introduced a unique molecular identifier onto each TCR beta cDNA molecule. Each sample yielded at least 2.5 million CDR3-containing paired-end reads. All of the RNA was converted into first-strand cDNA using the Mint cDNA synthesis kit, with a TRBC-specific oligonucleotide serving as the primer. Following uracil-DNA glycosylase treatment, a first 18-cycle PCR with universal primers M1SS and BC2_uni_R was performed on all cDNA. On the study's bioinformatics: Each sample was normalized by randomly selecting 1 million high-quality reads, each carrying a distinct molecular identifier. Reads with shared molecular identifiers were discarded instead of being binned into consensus sequences. CDR3 identification, clonotype clustering and error correction used MiTCR with a Q25 quality threshold and the strictest error-elimination algorithm. A nonparametric unseen species model using Euler transformation provided a lower-bound estimate of total TCR beta diversity. The public reads were quality trimmed at Q25 with fastp and then assembled into clones with MiXCR by TCRdb, keeping productive beta chains. Entries are consolidated by CDR3 protein sequence, retaining the most common genes and DNA. The V and J calls, along with clone size, are taken from TCRdb and not from the paper's own processing. The sample contains hundreds of thousands of distinct CDR3 sequences, roughly half of them found a single time. Of the sample, 51% falls within the top ten clones.

This TCR came from a man in his sixties in good health. The sample consisted of blood.

The encoded CDR3 is CASSYREGTEAFF. The base sequence is TGTGCCAGCAGTTACAGGGAGGGAACTGAAGCTTTCTTT. The chain is assembled from TRBV2 and TRBJ1-1, with TRBD1 tentatively as D gene (6 bases match). V is reduced by 5 bases and J by 5 bases, leaving a spacing of 12 bases between them. From cysteine to phenylalanine, the CDR3 is 13 amino acids long. Kept here is only the CDR3 DNA, which spans 39 bases and is read in frame from base 1. In the germline V gene, CDR1 corresponds to SNHLY and CDR2 to FYNNEI.